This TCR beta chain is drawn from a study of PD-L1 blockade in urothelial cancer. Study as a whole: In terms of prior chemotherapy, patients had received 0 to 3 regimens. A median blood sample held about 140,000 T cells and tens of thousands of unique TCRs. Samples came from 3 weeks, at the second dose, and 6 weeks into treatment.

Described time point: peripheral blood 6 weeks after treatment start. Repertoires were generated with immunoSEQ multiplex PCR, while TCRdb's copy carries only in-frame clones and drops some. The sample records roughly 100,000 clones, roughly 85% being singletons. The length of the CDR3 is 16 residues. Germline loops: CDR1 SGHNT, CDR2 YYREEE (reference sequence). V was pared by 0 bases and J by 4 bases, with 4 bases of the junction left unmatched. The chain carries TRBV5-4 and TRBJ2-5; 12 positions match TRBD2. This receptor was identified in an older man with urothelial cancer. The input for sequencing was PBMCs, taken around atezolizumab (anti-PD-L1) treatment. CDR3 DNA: TGTGCCAGCAGCTTGGAGCTAGCGGGGGGGCCAGAGACCCAGTACTTC. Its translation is CASSLELAGGPETQYF. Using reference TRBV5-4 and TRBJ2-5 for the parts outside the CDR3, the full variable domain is ETGVTQSPTHLIKTRGQQVTLRCSSQSGHNTVSWYQQALGQGPQFIFQYYREEENGRGNFPPRFSGLQFPNYSSELNVNALELDDSALYLCASSLELAGGPETQYFGPGTRLLVL.